This TCR beta chain appears in the sequencing data of a study of spatial heterogeneity in lung cancer. Time point given: blood at routine non-recurrence follow-up after resection. Unsorted whole RNA from tumor, nontumor lung or frozen PBMC underwent sequencing. CDR3 length: 16 amino acids. Germline loops: CDR1 MGHRA, CDR2 YSYEKL. The ends lost 4 bases at V and 1 base at J; junction bases unmatched: 6. TCRdb reprocessed the 5' RACE reads via MiXCR and lists one record per CDR3 protein. The sample consists of 39,000 or so distinct CDR3 sequences, over 9.5% of them appearing once. This clonotype was seen a few times.

The receptor was isolated from a female donor with early-stage non-small cell lung cancer. Material: PBMCs, obtained at follow-up. V is TRBV4-1 and J is TRBJ2-2, with TRBD1 identical over 7 bases. Written as DNA, the CDR3 is TGCGCCAGCAGCCCCCTGGGACAGCGGAACACCGGGGAGCTGTTTTTT. It translates to CASSPLGQRNTGELFF.